The T cell receptor beta chain under discussion was sequenced for a study of OX40 agonist ivuxolimab in advanced cancers. Some clones are missing from TCRdb's copy, which holds only in-frame ones; the method was immunoSEQ multiplex PCR. The table records about 55,000 clones, roughly 85% of them present only once. This CDR3 is 15 amino acids long. V gave up 0 bases and J gave up 5 bases, with 12 bases separating them. Germline V gene data show CDR1 as SGHRS and CDR2 as YFSETQ. In regard to this clone: What it recognizes is unknown.

People who had autoimmune disease history or systemic immunosuppression were excluded. The study's findings and limits: Clonal expansion was seen in CD4+ and CD8+ blood T cells by week 6 at 0.1 to 3.0 mg/kg. Expanded clones were, on average, more numerous in CD8+ T cells than in CD4+.

The input for sequencing was CD4+ or CD8+ T cells sorted from blood, taken in a trial of the OX40 agonist ivuxolimab. This sequence originates from an adult with an advanced solid tumor such as melanoma, head and neck, liver or kidney cancer. The rearrangement joins TRBV5-1 to TRBJ2-1; D gene uncertain. DNA of the CDR3: TGCGCCAGCAGCTTGGTAGAGGTTAGCAACAATGAGCAGTTCTTC. Its protein product is CASSLVEVSNNEQFF.